Described below is a single T cell receptor (beta chain) sequence and its context. Assay used: immunoSEQ multiplex PCR; TCRdb lists only in-frame clones, some missing. The table has around 70,000 clones, about 95% seen once. The data belong to a study of T cell changes during pregnancy in multiple sclerosis. The CDR3 consists of 16 residues. The germline CDR1 and CDR2 sequences are LGHNA and YSLEER. V lost 3 bases and J lost 4; bases outside the gene matches: 6. The rearrangement links TRBV4-3 to TRBJ1-4; 9 positions agree with TRBD1. Sequencing was performed on peripheral blood, taken in the third trimester of pregnancy. This sequence was found in a female donor with multiple sclerosis, enrolled in a pregnancy study. CDR3 amino acids: CASSQRGQGYNEKLFF. The CDR3 region has the DNA TGCGCCAGCAGCCAGAGGGGACAGGGCTATAATGAAAAACTGTTTTTT.